This T cell receptor (beta chain) was identified during a study of T cells in Graves' hyperthyroidism and ophthalmopathy. Study conclusions and caveats: From stable hyperthyroidism, ophthalmopathy was separated by a 13 V-J model.

CDR1 and CDR2 (germline): SNHLY, FYNNEI. This CDR3 has 13 amino acids. Trimming cost V 2 bases and J 8 bases, with 10 bases left between them. Regions amplified from RNA transcripts were the TCR beta CDR3 regions. First-round RT-PCR with HTBI primers amplified the TCR CDR3 region. MiXCR, run by TCRdb on the multiplex PCR reads, gives a single entry per CDR3 protein. The table shows hundreds of thousands of distinct CDR3 sequences, with approximately 13% occurring only once. This clonotype came up a few times. Antigen unknown. Lactation, pregnancy, other autoimmune disease or uncontrolled infection led to exclusion of patients.

This chain links TRBV2 with TRBJ2-1, with D possibly matching TRBD2 (6 bases). This clonotype was obtained from a woman under 40 with Graves' hyperthyroidism that later progressed to Graves' ophthalmopathy. The source material was blood. The CDR3 is CASSEQGEDEQFF. The CDR3 DNA reads TGTGCCAGCAGTGAACAAGGGGAGGATGAGCAGTTCTTC.